This T cell receptor beta chain was profiled in a study of OX40 agonist ivuxolimab in advanced cancers. Turning to the study itself: The drug used for patients, ivuxolimab, was an agonistic anti-OX40 (CD134) antibody. Prior checkpoint blockade (anti-PD-1, anti-PD-L1 or anti-CTLA-4) was permitted; approximately 40% had it. The mean age was approximately 60 years, ranging from 23 to 79, with approximately 85% of participants male.

Measured with immunoSEQ multiplex PCR; TCRdb has only the in-frame clones, and not every one. The repertoire holds tens of thousands of clones, 65% to 90% seen once, with about 6.4% in the top ten. Regarding this clone: Its target is not known.

The CDR3 contains 13 residues. Per germline, CDR1 MNHNY and CDR2 SVGAGI (reference sequence). V lost 2 bases, J lost 5 bases, and 7 bases lay in between. Study outcomes and limitations: Some nonresponders likewise displayed low normalized T-cell clonal expansion.

The material was CD4+ or CD8+ T cells sorted from blood, obtained in a trial of the OX40 agonist ivuxolimab. The V gene is TRBV6-6, the J gene TRBJ1-5, with D tentatively TRBD1 (5 bases). This TCR was recovered from an adult with an advanced solid tumor such as melanoma, head and neck, liver or kidney cancer. The CDR3 DNA reads TGTGCCAGCAGTTACCTGGGGGATCAGCCCCAGCATTTT. This translates into CASSYLGDQPQHF.